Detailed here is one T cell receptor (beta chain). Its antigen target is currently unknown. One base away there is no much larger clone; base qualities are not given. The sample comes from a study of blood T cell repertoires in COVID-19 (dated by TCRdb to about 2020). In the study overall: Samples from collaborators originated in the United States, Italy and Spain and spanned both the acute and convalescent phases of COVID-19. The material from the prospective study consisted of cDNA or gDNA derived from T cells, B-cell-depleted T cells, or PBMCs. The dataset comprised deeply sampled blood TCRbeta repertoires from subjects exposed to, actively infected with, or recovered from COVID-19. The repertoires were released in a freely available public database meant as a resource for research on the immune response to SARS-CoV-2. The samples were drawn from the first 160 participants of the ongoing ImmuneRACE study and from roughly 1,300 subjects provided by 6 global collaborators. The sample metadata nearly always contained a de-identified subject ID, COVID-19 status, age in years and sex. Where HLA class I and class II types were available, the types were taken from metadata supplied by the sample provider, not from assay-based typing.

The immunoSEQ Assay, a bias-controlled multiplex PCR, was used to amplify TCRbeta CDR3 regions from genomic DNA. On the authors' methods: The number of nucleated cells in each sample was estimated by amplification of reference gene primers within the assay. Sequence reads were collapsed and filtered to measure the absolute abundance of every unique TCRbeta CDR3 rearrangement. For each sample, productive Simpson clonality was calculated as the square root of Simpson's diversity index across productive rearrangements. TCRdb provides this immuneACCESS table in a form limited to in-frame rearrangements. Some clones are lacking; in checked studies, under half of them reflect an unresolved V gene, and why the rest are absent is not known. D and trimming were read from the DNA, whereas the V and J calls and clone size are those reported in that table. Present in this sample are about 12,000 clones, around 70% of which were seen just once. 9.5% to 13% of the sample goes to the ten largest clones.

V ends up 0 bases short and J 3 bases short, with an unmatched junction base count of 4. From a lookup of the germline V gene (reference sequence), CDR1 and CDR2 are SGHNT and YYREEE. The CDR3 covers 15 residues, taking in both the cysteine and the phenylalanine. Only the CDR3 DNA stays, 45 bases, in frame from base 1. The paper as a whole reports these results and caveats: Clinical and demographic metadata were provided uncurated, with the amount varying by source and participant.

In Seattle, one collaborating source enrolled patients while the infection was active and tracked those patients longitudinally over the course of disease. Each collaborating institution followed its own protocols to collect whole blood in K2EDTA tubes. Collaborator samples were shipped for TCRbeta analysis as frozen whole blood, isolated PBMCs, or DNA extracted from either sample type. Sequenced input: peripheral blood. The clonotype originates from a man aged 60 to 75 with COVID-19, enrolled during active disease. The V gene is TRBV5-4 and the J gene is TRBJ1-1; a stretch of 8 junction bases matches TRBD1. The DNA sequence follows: TGTGCCAGCAGCTTGGTGCAGGGGGCGGACACTGAAGCTTTCTTT. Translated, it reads CASSLVQGADTEAFF.